The next 16 T cell receptor beta chains were all read from a single sample in a study of control samples from healthy donors and cancer patients. The assay was immunoSEQ multiplex PCR, and TCRdb's table has in-frame clones only and misses some. The repertoire holds 120,000 or so clones, around 90% seen once, with around 2.5% in the top ten. Input material: blood. These receptors all come from a man between 18 and 35 years old in good health.

This sequence joins TRBV11-3 and TRBJ2-1; 9 nucleotides line up with TRBD2. V was clipped by 5 bases and J by 15 bases; unmatched bases: 11. Germline lookup yields CDR1 SGHNT and CDR2 YENEEA. This CDR3 spans 13 amino acids. CDR3 bases: TGTGCCAGCAGCGCCTTTGCGGGAGGGCCCCCGTTCTTC. Protein product: CASSAFAGGPPFF.

The J gene is TRBJ2-1, the V gene TRBV19; D gene uncertain. The CDR3 has 12 amino acids. V was trimmed by 2 bases and J by 7 bases, leaving 6 bases between them. Germline CDR1 is LNHDA and CDR2 is SQIVND (reference sequence). CDR3 DNA sequence: TGTGCCAGTAGTATACAACGGAATGAGCAGTTCTTC. Translated, it gives CASSIQRNEQFF.

The rearrangement joins TRBV5-6 to TRBJ2-4; 12 nucleotides line up with TRBD1. Germline lookup yields CDR1 SGHDT and CDR2 YYEEEE. V trimming: 4 bases; J trimming: 1 base; junction bases outside the gene matches: 3. The CDR3 consists of 16 residues. The chain's CDR3 is CASSGTGGLAKNIQYF. Here the CDR3 DNA reads TGTGCCAGCAGCGGGACAGGGGGCTTGGCCAAAAACATTCAGTACTTC.

The chain has TRBV9 and TRBJ1-3; no clear D. Deletions cut 4 bases from V and 0 bases from J, with 14 bases between. This CDR3 is 16 amino acids long. Per germline, CDR1 SGDLS and CDR2 YYNGEE. Here the CDR3 DNA reads TGTGCCAGCAGCCTCCTCCCCGTTATCTCTGGAAACACCATATATTTT. Translation gives CASSLLPVISGNTIYF.

This chain uses TRBV7-8 with TRBJ2-7; 11 positions match TRBD1. Germline V gives CDR1 SGHVS, CDR2 FQNEAQ. Losses at the gene ends were 3 bases for V and 4 bases for J; bases not matched to a gene: 8. This CDR3 is built from 16 residues. CDR3 sequence: CASSLGTGGGLYEQYF. The CDR3 bases are TGTGCCAGCAGCTTGGGGACAGGGGGAGGGTTGTACGAGCAGTACTTC.

The J gene is TRBJ2-3, the V gene TRBV24-1; tentative D call: TRBD2 (6 bases). CDR3 length equals 15 residues. The germline CDR1 and CDR2 sequences are KGHDR and SFDVKD. Trimming pared 0 bases from V and 0 bases from J, leaving 6 bases between. DNA for the CDR3: TGTGCCACCAGTGATTTGAGCGGGAGCACAGATACGCAGTATTTT. This translates into CATSDLSGSTDTQYF.

The chain employs TRBV28 and TRBJ1-1; 7 bases agree with TRBD1. CDR3 length: 15 residues. Germline V CDR1 and CDR2: MDHEN, SYDVKM. V shed 6 bases and J 0 bases; nucleotides not matched to a gene: 7. The CDR3, as DNA: TGTGCCAGCAGCGTGGGACAGCAGATGAACACTGAAGCTTTCTTT. It encodes CASSVGQQMNTEAFF.

This clone has just one count. The chain carries TRBV6-2 or TRBV6-3 and TRBJ2-7; D is unresolved. Germline V CDR1 and CDR2: MNHEY, SVGEGT. The CDR3 totals 13 residues. V was clipped by 6 bases and J by 1 base, with 10 bases between them. The CDR3 spells CASSQNPSYEQYV. The CDR3 DNA reads as TGTGCCAGCAGCCAGAACCCTTCCTACGAGCAGTACGTC.

The chain couples TRBV28 to TRBJ1-2; a possible D gene is TRBD1 (6 bases). The CDR3 loop spans 12 amino acids. Looked up from germline, CDR1 is MDHEN and CDR2 is SYDVKM. Trimming took 3 bases from V and 8 from J, leaving 10 bases between them. CDR3 region: CASSLDSLGYTF. The CDR3 bases are TGTGCCAGCAGTTTGGACAGTTTGGGCTACACCTTC.

The CDR3 DNA reads as TGTGCCAGCAGCTTAGACCGCCATGGCGGGAGCTCCTACGAGCAGTACGTC. Translation: CASSLDRHGGSSYEQYV. The chain links TRBV7-8 to TRBJ2-7; 7 positions match TRBD2. Germline assignment: CDR1 SGHVS and CDR2 FQNEAQ. CDR3 size: 17 residues. The trim removed 1 base at V and 0 bases at J, leaving 9 bases unmatched.

The chain has TRBV11-2 and TRBJ2-7; 12 nucleotides agree with TRBD2. Germline V CDR1 and CDR2: SGHAT, FQNNGV. The CDR3 contains 16 residues. V was pared by 5 bases and J by 7 bases, with 12 bases of the junction left unmatched. CDR3 DNA sequence: TGTGCCAGCAGCCAAACGGCTGGACTAGCGGGATGGGAGCAGTACGTC. Its translation is CASSQTAGLAGWEQYV.

This clone was found once. The gene calls are TRBV5-4 and TRBJ2-7; D uncertain. Deletions cut 4 bases from V and 0 bases from J, with 11 bases between. Per germline, CDR1 SGHNT and CDR2 YYREEE (reference sequence). The CDR3 sequence is 14 residues long. Here the CDR3 DNA reads TGTGCCAGCAGCCCAGGACCCAGCTCCTACGAGCAGTACGTC. This gives the protein CASSPGPSSYEQYV.

This clone was counted a single time. The chain joins TRBV27 to TRBJ2-2; tentatively, D is TRBD2 (6 bases). Per the germline V gene, CDR1 is MNHEY and CDR2 is SMNVEV (reference sequence). Deletions cut 5 bases from V and 3 bases from J, with 16 bases between. The CDR3 sequence is 16 residues long. The CDR3 bases are TGTGCCAGCAGTCTCATCACGGGAGTGGACACCGGGGAGCTGTTTTTT. It codes for CASSLITGVDTGELFF.

V gene TRBV6-2 or TRBV6-3 combines with J gene TRBJ1-1; D is possibly TRBD1 (5 bases). The CDR3 runs 14 residues. The V gene's germline CDR1 is MNHEY and CDR2 SVGEGT. The V end lost 2 bases, the J end lost 3 bases, and 10 bases lay between the germline ends. The CDR3 reads CASSYREGYTEAFF. CDR3 DNA sequence: TGTGCCAGCAGTTACCGGGAGGGGTACACTGAAGCTTTCTTT.

The chain is built from TRBV4-1 and TRBJ2-5; TRBD1 agrees at 9 bases. The CDR3 runs 21 residues. Looked up from germline, CDR1 is MGHRA and CDR2 is YSYEKL. With V trimmed by 0 bases and J by 0 bases, 17 bases remained unmatched. The CDR3 sequence is CASSQDFTGQGPTLYQETQYF. In DNA, the CDR3 is TGCGCCAGCAGCCAAGATTTCACCGGACAGGGGCCCACCTTGTACCAAGAGACCCAGTACTTC.

The chain has TRBV12-3 or TRBV12-4 and TRBJ1-2; 7 bases map to TRBD1. This CDR3 spans 12 amino acids. The trim removed 3 bases at V and 6 bases at J, leaving 1 base unmatched. The CDR3 DNA sequence: TGTGCCAGCAGTTTTACAGGGGATGGCTACACCTTC. This encodes CASSFTGDGYTF.